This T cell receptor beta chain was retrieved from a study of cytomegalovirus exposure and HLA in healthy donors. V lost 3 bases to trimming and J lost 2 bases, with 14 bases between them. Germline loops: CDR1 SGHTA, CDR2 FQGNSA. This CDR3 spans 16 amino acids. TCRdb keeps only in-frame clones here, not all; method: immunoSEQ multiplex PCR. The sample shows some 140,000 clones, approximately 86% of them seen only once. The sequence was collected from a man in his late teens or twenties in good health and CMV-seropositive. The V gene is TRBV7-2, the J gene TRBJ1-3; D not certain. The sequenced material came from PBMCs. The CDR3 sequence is CASSFGGKEAGNTIYF. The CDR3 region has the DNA TGTGCCAGCAGCTTCGGAGGGAAAGAGGCTGGAAACACCATATATTTT. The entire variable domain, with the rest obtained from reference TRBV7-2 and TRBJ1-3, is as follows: GAGVSQSPSNKVTEKGKDVELRCDPISGHTALYWYRQSLGQGLEFLIYFQGNSAPDKSGLPSDRFSAERTGGSVSTLTIQRTQQEDSAVYLCASSFGGKEAGNTIYFGEGSWLTVV.